These 31 T cell receptor beta chains were all obtained from the same sample, sequenced in a study of T cell responses to AZD1222 COVID-19 vaccine. The data were produced by immunoSEQ multiplex PCR, yet TCRdb's version contains in-frame clones alone and is incomplete. The data contain about 130,000 clones, approximately 85% of them seen just once; the ten biggest clones take up around 8%. Sequenced here: peripheral blood, sampled on day 0 of AZD1222 vaccination. These receptors were collected from an adult in good health.

This clone was detected a few times. Other DNA sequences of this sample code for an identical CDR3. V gene TRBV7-9 combines with J gene TRBJ2-7; the D is unclear. The CDR3 covers 11 residues. The V end was cut by 1 base, the J end by 3 bases, with 1 base between. Germline V gene lookup returns CDR1 SEHNR and CDR2 FQNEAQ (reference sequence). CDR3 loop: CASSLVYEQYF. For the CDR3, the DNA is TGTGCCAGCAGCTTAGTCTACGAGCAGTACTTC.

The chain recombines TRBV6-5 with TRBJ1-5, with 9 bases matching TRBD1. The junction had 9 bases not matched to a gene; V was cut back by 8 bases and J by 7 bases. Per the germline V gene, CDR1 is MNHEY and CDR2 is SVGAGI. The CDR3 is made up of 14 amino acids. CDR3 DNA: TGTGCCAGCCGAAGACAGGGGGATCGGCAGCCCCAGCATTTT. Protein sequence: CASRRQGDRQPQHF.

The chain has TRBV18 and TRBJ2-3; D uncertain. The CDR3 loop spans 14 amino acids. Germline CDR1 reads KGHSH; CDR2 reads LQKENI. The V gene lost 3 bases and the J gene lost 2 bases, with 9 bases spanning the gap. The CDR3 spells CASSPRRLTDTQYF. The CDR3 DNA reads TGTGCCAGCTCACCGCGGCGGCTCACAGATACGCAGTATTTT.

J is TRBJ2-7 and V is TRBV6-5; D perhaps matches TRBD2 (6 bases). The germline CDR1 and CDR2 sequences are MNHEY and SVGAGI. Trimming removed 6 bases at V and 7 bases at J, with 19 bases between. The CDR3 contains 14 residues. This CDR3 reads CASSRSASAGEQYF. The DNA for the CDR3 is TGTGCCAGCAGCAGGAGTGCGTCTGCGGGGGAGCAGTACTTC.

The rearrangement links TRBV10-3 to TRBJ1-5, with D maybe TRBD1 (6 bases). The germline V gene has CDR1 ENHRY and CDR2 SYGVKD. V was trimmed by 2 bases and J by 6 bases, leaving 14 bases between them. This CDR3 is 15 amino acids long. The chain's CDR3 is CAISEIRGVGQPQHF. The CDR3 DNA is TGTGCCATCAGTGAGATCAGGGGTGTTGGTCAGCCCCAGCATTTT.

V and J are TRBV5-1 and TRBJ1-1; D uncertain. Trimming left V 0 bases short and J 7 bases short, with 13 bases between. The germline CDR1 and CDR2 sequences are SGHRS and YFSETQ. The CDR3 has 14 amino acids. CDR3 in DNA: TGCGCCAGCAGCTTGGATTTCGTGGACCTTGAAGCTTTCTTT. Translating gives CASSLDFVDLEAFF. Complete variable domain (other parts from reference TRBV5-1 and TRBJ1-1): KAGVTQTPRYLIKTRGQQVTLSCSPISGHRSVSWYQQTPGQGLQFLFEYFSETQRNKGNFPGRFSGRQFSNSRSEMNVSTLELGDSALYLCASSLDFVDLEAFFGQGTRLTVV.

The CDR3 sequence: CAITQKAQGEQYF. For the CDR3, the DNA is TGTGCCATCACCCAGAAGGCCCAGGGGGAGCAGTACTTC. The chain employs TRBV10-3 and TRBJ2-7; a possible D gene is TRBD1 (6 bases). CDR1 ENHRY and CDR2 SYGVKD come from the germline V gene. The CDR3 runs to 13 residues. The germline V and J ends were trimmed by 7 bases and 7 bases, with 17 bases remaining between them.

This rearrangement joins TRBV10-3 to TRBJ2-1; 11 bases match TRBD1. Germline CDR1 and CDR2: ENHRY and SYGVKD. The CDR3 is 14 residues long. Germline trimming cut 5 bases from V and 10 bases from J; bases unmatched to any gene: 7. CDR3 sequence: CAISWDRGEGEQFF. The CDR3 DNA sequence: TGTGCCATCAGTTGGGACAGGGGGGAAGGGGAGCAGTTCTTC.

The chain employs TRBV5-6 and TRBJ1-2; D is possibly TRBD1 (5 bases). This CDR3 has 13 residues. V gave up 4 bases and J gave up 7 bases, with 14 bases separating them. Germline CDR1 reads SGHDT; CDR2 reads YYEEEE. The CDR3 DNA follows: TGTGCCAGCAGCCAATTTAACGGGGGTGGCTACACCTTC. Translated: CASSQFNGGGYTF. Looking up the rest from reference TRBV5-6 and TRBJ1-2 gives the full variable domain: DAGVTQSPTHLIKTRGQQVTLRCSPKSGHDTVSWYQQALGQGPQFIFQYYEEEERQRGNFPDRFSGHQFPNYSSELNVNALLLGDSALYLCASSQFNGGGYTFGSGTRLTVV.

This chain uses TRBV3-1 (or the pseudogene TRBV3-2) with TRBJ1-6; TRBD1 aligns across 7 bases. CDR1 and CDR2 (germline): LGHDT, YNNKEL (reference sequence). V lost 2 bases to trimming and J lost 10 bases; unmatched junction nucleotides: 8. The CDR3 has 15 residues. CDR3 region: CASSQLDRDVSPLHF. The CDR3 region has the DNA TGTGCCAGCAGCCAACTAGACAGGGATGTATCACCCCTCCACTTT.

This rearrangement joins TRBV3-1 (or the pseudogene TRBV3-2) to TRBJ2-5; 8 bases agree with TRBD2. The CDR3 runs to 15 residues. Germline CDR1 reads LGHDT; CDR2 reads YNNKEL (reference sequence). The V segment lost 5 bases and the J segment 2 bases; nucleotides outside the gene matches: 7. CDR3 coding DNA: TGTGCCAGCAGCTTTGCGGGGGGTCCTCAAGAGACCCAGTACTTC. It codes for CASSFAGGPQETQYF.

This chain links TRBV9 with TRBJ2-1; unclear D gene. V was cut by 0 bases and J by 4 bases, with 11 bases left in between. Germline V CDR1 and CDR2: SGDLS, YYNGEE. The CDR3 length is 15 residues. The CDR3 nucleotides are TGTGCCAGCAGCGTAGTAGTGACACTATACAATGAGCAGTTCTTC. Protein: CASSVVVTLYNEQFF. Full variable domain (missing parts from reference TRBV9 and TRBJ2-1): DSGVTQTPKHLITATGQRVTLRCSPRSGDLSVYWYQQSLDQGLQFLIQYYNGEERAKGNILERFSAQQFPDLHSELNLSSLELGDSALYFCASSVVVTLYNEQFFGPGTRLTVL.

The rearrangement joins TRBV29-1 to TRBJ2-2; no definite D call. The CDR3 extends over 13 amino acids. The germline V gene has CDR1 SQVTM and CDR2 ANQGSEA. Trimming stripped 3 bases from V and 0 bases from J, with 5 bases between. CDR3 region: CSVDRANTGELFF. The CDR3 DNA reads as TGCAGCGTTGATCGCGCGAACACCGGGGAGCTGTTTTTT.

This chain connects TRBV5-1 to TRBJ1-1, with a tentative D call TRBD1 (6 bases). Per germline, CDR1 SGHRS and CDR2 YFSETQ. The V and J ends lost 0 bases and 8 bases respectively, with 11 bases between them. The CDR3 has 13 residues. The CDR3 is CASSLGGHPEAFF. The CDR3 nucleotides are TGCGCCAGCAGCTTGGGGGGACATCCCGAAGCTTTCTTT.

The chain is built from TRBV28 and TRBJ1-1, with no clear D. Germline CDR1 reads MDHEN; CDR2 reads SYDVKM. V was trimmed by 2 bases and J by 8 bases, leaving 9 bases between them. This CDR3 spans 12 amino acids. The CDR3 DNA follows: TGTGCCAGCAGTTTAAGGCAGATAGAAGCTTTCTTT. Translation gives CASSLRQIEAFF.

This clone appeared a single time. Other DNA sequences within the sample encode an identical CDR3. V is TRBV7-9 and J is TRBJ1-1; 7 bases are shared with TRBD1. Germline V gene lookup returns CDR1 SEHNR and CDR2 FQNEAQ (reference sequence). With V trimmed by 5 bases and J by 4 bases, 4 bases remained unmatched. This CDR3 has 13 amino acids. The CDR3 spells CASSPQGGTEAFF. The DNA of the CDR3 is TGTGCCAGCAGCCCCCAGGGGGGCACTGAAGCTTTCTTT.

This clone was counted once. The chain links TRBV28 to TRBJ2-5; TRBD2 might be the D (5 bases). The CDR3 totals 14 residues. Germline-derived CDR1 and CDR2 are MDHEN and SYDVKM. With 7 bases removed from V and 4 bases from J, the gap between germline ends came to 16 bases. The CDR3 nucleotides read TGTGCCAGCAATCCCCTCCACGGGATAGAGACCCAGTACTTC. It yields the protein CASNPLHGIETQYF.

The gene calls are TRBV18 and TRBJ2-5; 11 bases are a match to TRBD2. V dropped 0 bases and J dropped 4; count of bases not matched to a gene: 4. The germline CDR1 and CDR2 sequences are KGHSH and LQKENI. The CDR3 runs 16 residues. The CDR3 here is CASSPPGTSGGETQYF. CDR3 in DNA: TGTGCCAGCTCACCACCCGGGACTAGCGGCGGAGAGACCCAGTACTTC.

The chain carries TRBV10-3 and TRBJ2-5; 8 positions match TRBD2. V shed 8 bases and J 2 bases; nucleotides not matched to a gene: 4. The CDR3 runs 13 residues. Per germline, CDR1 ENHRY and CDR2 SYGVKD. The CDR3 loop is CAISGGRQETQYF. CDR3 DNA sequence: TGTGCCATCTCGGGGGGGCGACAAGAGACCCAGTACTTC.

CDR3 loop: CASTLTDNSPLHF. The CDR3 nucleotides are TGTGCCAGCACCTTGACAGATAATTCACCCCTCCACTTT. This chain uses TRBV6-5 with TRBJ1-6; D is possibly TRBD1 (5 bases). CDR1 MNHEY and CDR2 SVGAGI come from the germline V gene. V was shortened by 7 bases and J by 5 bases, with 9 bases between the two germline ends. The length of the CDR3 is 13 residues.

V is TRBV11-2 and J is TRBJ2-7, with D tentatively TRBD1 (5 bases). Trimming pared 0 bases from V and 0 bases from J, leaving 9 bases between. CDR1 is SGHAT, CDR2 FQNNGV, per germline. The CDR3 has 15 residues. The CDR3 region has the DNA TGTGCCAGCAGCTTAGACAGGGTGACCTCCTACGAGCAGTACTTC. Translated: CASSLDRVTSYEQYF.

This chain links TRBV6-2 or TRBV6-3 with TRBJ2-7, with TRBD1 identical over 9 bases. CDR1 is MNHEY and CDR2 is SVGEGT in the germline V gene. With V trimmed by 6 bases and J by 5 bases, 5 bases remained unmatched. The CDR3 contains 13 residues. For the CDR3, the DNA is TGTGCCAGCAGCCGGGACAGGGCCCACGAGCAGTACTTC. It yields the protein CASSRDRAHEQYF.

This chain joins TRBV5-1 and TRBJ2-2, with 9 bases lining up with TRBD2. This CDR3 contains 16 residues. J lost 0 bases, V lost 4 bases, and 4 bases had no gene match. Germline V gene lookup returns CDR1 SGHRS and CDR2 YFSETQ. The CDR3 reads CASSMERGANTGELFF. CDR3 nucleotides: TGCGCCAGCAGCATGGAGCGGGGGGCGAACACCGGGGAGCTGTTTTTT.

The chain joins TRBV29-1 to TRBJ2-7; tentatively, D is TRBD2 (6 bases). Germline values: CDR1 SQVTM, CDR2 ANQGSEA. Trimming left V 7 bases short and J 3 bases short, with 13 bases between. The CDR3 has 12 amino acids. The CDR3 spells CSAGVENYEQYF. CDR3 bases: TGCAGCGCGGGGGTTGAAAACTACGAGCAGTACTTC.

V is TRBV28 and J is TRBJ2-5, with D unresolved. This CDR3 region has 15 residues. Looked up from germline, CDR1 is MDHEN and CDR2 is SYDVKM. The germline V and J ends were trimmed by 4 bases and 2 bases, with 14 bases remaining between them. This CDR3 reads CASSWARTDQETQYF. The DNA of the CDR3 is TGTGCCAGCAGTTGGGCTAGGACGGATCAAGAGACCCAGTACTTC.

To note about this clone: The sample carries other DNA sequences with the same CDR3. This chain links TRBV10-3 with TRBJ2-3; D is undetermined. The CDR3 runs 12 residues. Trimming stripped 9 bases from V and 0 bases from J, with 7 bases between. Germline CDR1 reads ENHRY; CDR2 reads SYGVKD. The DNA of the CDR3 is TGTGCCATTGGTGGAAGCACAGATACGCAGTATTTT. Translated, it gives CAIGGSTDTQYF.

Here the CDR3 DNA reads TGTGCCAGCAGCCAAGATGTTGTAGTGCAGTATTTT. Amino acid sequence: CASSQDVVVQYF. This chain links TRBV3-1 (or the pseudogene TRBV3-2) with TRBJ2-3; no definite D call. Trimming stripped 0 bases from V and 11 bases from J, with 9 bases between. Germline CDR1 LGHDT, CDR2 YNNKEL (reference sequence). CDR3 size: 12 residues.

The rearrangement joins TRBV27 to TRBJ2-3; D is perhaps TRBD2 (6 bases). The CDR3 has 14 residues. V gave up 6 bases and J gave up 5 bases, with 15 bases separating them. Germline loops: CDR1 MNHEY, CDR2 SMNVEV (reference sequence). The CDR3 DNA reads as TGTGCCAGCAGCGGGGTGGGGGGAGGAGATACGCAGTATTTT. Translating it yields CASSGVGGGDTQYF.

The chain links TRBV6-5 to TRBJ2-1; D is possibly TRBD1 (5 bases). CDR3 length equals 14 residues. Germline values: CDR1 MNHEY, CDR2 SVGAGI. The V end lost 7 bases, the J end lost 3 bases, and 13 bases lay between the germline ends. The CDR3: CASTDSRVYNEQFF. CDR3 DNA: TGTGCCAGCACCGACAGTCGAGTCTACAATGAGCAGTTCTTC.

The chain is built from TRBV29-1 and TRBJ2-7; the D is unclear. V was pared by 4 bases and J by 0 bases, with 7 bases between. This CDR3 region has 12 residues. Per the germline V gene, CDR1 is SQVTM and CDR2 is ANQGSEA. The DNA for the CDR3 is TGCAGCGTTGCAGCACCCTCCTACGAGCAGTACTTC. It is translated as CSVAAPSYEQYF.

V gene TRBV29-1 combines with J gene TRBJ1-1, with a possible D match to TRBD1 (5 bases). Trimming cost V 4 bases and J 5 bases, with 11 bases left between them. Germline CDR1 SQVTM, CDR2 ANQGSEA. There are 12 residues in the CDR3. The DNA of the CDR3 is TGCAGCGTTGGTCGTGGGGGGACTGAAGCTTTCTTT. Protein product: CSVGRGGTEAFF.